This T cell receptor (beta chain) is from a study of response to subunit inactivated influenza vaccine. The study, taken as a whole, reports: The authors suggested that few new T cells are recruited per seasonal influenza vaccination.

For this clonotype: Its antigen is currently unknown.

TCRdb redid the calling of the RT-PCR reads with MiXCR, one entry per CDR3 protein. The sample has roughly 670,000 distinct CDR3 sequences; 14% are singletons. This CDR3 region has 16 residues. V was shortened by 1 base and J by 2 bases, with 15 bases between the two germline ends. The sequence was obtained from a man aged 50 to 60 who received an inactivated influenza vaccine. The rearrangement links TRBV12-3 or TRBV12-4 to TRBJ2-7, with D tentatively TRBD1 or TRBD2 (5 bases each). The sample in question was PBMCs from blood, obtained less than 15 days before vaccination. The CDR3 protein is CASSLEVGDGAYEQYF. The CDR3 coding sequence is TGTGCCAGCAGTTTAGAGGTAGGGGACGGTGCCTACGAGCAGTACTTC.